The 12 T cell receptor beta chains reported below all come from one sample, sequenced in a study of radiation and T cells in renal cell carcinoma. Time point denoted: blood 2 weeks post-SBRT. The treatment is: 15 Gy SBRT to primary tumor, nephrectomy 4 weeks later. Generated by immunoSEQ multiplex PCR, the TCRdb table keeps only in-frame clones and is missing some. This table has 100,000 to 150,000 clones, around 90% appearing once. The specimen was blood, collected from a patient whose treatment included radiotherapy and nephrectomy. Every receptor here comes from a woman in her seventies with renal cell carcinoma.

The DNA for the CDR3 is TGCGCCAGCAGCTGGGGACAGGGGGCCTACGAGCAGTACTTC. Amino acid sequence: CASSWGQGAYEQYF. The rearrangement uses TRBV4-3 and TRBJ2-7; TRBD1 agrees at 11 bases. Germline V CDR1 and CDR2: LGHNA, YSLEER. The V and J ends lost 5 bases and 2 bases, in that order; junction bases with no gene match: 2. CDR3 length: 14 residues.

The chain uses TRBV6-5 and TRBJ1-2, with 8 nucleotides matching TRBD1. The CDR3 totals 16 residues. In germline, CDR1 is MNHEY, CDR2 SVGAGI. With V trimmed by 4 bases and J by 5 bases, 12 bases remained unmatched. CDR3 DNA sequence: TGTGCCAGCAGTTTTCAGGGGGCGCTTAAGGAGTATGGCTACACCTTC. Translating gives CASSFQGALKEYGYTF.

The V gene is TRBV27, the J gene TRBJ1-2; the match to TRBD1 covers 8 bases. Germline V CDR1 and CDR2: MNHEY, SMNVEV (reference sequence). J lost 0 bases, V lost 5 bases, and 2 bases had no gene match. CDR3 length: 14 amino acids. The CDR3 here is CASSPTGANYGYTF. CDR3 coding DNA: TGTGCCAGCAGTCCGACAGGGGCTAACTATGGCTACACCTTC.

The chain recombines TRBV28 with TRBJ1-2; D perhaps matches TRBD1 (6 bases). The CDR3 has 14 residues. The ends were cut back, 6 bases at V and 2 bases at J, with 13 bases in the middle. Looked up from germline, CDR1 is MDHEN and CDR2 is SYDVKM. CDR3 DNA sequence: TGTGCCAGCAGCTACCATACAGGGAACTATGGCTACACCTTC. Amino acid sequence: CASSYHTGNYGYTF.

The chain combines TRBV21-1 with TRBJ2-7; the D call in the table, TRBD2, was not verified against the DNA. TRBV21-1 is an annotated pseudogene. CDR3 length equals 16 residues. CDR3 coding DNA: TGTGCCAGCAGCCTACCTGCCCGGGAGACCTCCTACGAGCAGTACTTC. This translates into CASSLPARETSYEQYF.

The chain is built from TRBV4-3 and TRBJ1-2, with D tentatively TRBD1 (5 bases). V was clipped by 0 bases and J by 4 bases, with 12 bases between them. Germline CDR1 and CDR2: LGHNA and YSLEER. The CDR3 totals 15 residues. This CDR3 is CASSQDRTQGYGYTF. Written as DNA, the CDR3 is TGCGCCAGCAGCCAAGATCGCACGCAGGGCTATGGCTACACCTTC.

Here the CDR3 DNA reads TGTGCCAGCAGCCACGGGACAGGGGAGGGCTCCTACGAGCAGTACTTC. Translated, it gives CASSHGTGEGSYEQYF. The gene calls are TRBV4-2 and TRBJ2-7, with 10 bases lining up with TRBD1. This CDR3 is built from 16 residues. With 3 bases clipped from V and 0 bases from J, the junction kept 5 bases outside the gene matches. Germline CDR1 reads LGHNA; CDR2 reads YNFKEQ.

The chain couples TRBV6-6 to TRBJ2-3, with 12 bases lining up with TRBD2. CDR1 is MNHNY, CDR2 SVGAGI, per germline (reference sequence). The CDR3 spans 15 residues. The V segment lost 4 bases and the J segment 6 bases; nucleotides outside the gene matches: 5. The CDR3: CASSWTSGTGDTQYF. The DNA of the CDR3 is TGTGCCAGCAGTTGGACTAGCGGGACCGGGGATACGCAGTATTTT.

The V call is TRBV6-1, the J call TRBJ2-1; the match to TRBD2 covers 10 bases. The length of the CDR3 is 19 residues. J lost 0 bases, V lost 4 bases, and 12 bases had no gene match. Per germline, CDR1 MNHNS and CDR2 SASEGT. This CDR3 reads CASSATGTSAKSSYNEQFF. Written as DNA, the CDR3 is TGTGCCAGCAGTGCCACCGGGACTAGCGCAAAGAGCTCCTACAATGAGCAGTTCTTC.

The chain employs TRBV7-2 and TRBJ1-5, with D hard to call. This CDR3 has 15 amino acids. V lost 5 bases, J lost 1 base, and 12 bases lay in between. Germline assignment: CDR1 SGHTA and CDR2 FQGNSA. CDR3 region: CASSVLGGSNQPQHF. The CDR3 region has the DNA TGTGCCAGCAGCGTACTGGGTGGGAGCAATCAGCCCCAGCATTTT.

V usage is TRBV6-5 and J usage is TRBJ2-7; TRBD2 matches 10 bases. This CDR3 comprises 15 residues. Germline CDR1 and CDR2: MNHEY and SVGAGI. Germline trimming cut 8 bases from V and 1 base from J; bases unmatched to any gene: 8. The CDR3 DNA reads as TGTGCCAGCCGACAGCGGGGGGGCTTTTCCTACGAGCAGTACTTC. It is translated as CASRQRGGFSYEQYF.

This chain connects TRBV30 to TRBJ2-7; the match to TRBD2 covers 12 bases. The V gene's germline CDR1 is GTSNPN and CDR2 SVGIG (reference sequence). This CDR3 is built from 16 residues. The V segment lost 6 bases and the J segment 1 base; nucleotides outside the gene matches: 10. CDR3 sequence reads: CACRLAGVPNSYEQYF. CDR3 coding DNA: TGTGCCTGTCGACTAGCGGGGGTGCCGAATTCCTACGAGCAGTACTTC. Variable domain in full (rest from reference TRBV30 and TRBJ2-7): SQTIHQWPATLVQPVGSPLSLECTVEGTSNPNLYWYRQAAGRGLQLLFYSVGIGQISSEVPQNLSASRPQDRQFILSSKKLLLSDSGFYLCACRLAGVPNSYEQYFGPGTRLTVT.